The clone carrying this T cell receptor (beta chain) has a count of ten or more. The antigen is not known. Primed by a sample-barcoded 5' primer and a J-beta primer mix, a second PCR proceeded for roughly 6 to 12 cycles. A tag from a template-switch adaptor with 12 random nucleotides marked each cDNA molecule. TCRdb re-derived calls from the 5' RACE reads in MiXCR, one entry per CDR3 protein. This table holds hundreds of thousands of distinct CDR3 sequences, 25% to 35% found once. The data originate from a study of blood T cells in healthy people across ages. At least 7 million PBMCs were isolated per sample. Samples each had at least 5 micrograms of total RNA extracted. Study-wide results and limits: There was no known CMV status for donors, so expanded clonotype changes were possibly confounded.

The TCR comes from a woman of 80 years or more in good health. Specimen: blood.

CDR3 nucleotides: TGTGCCAGCAGCCGAACTACCCCTCGGGTAGATGAGCAGTTCTTC. It codes for CASSRTTPRVDEQFF. The chain couples TRBV11-2 to TRBJ2-1; the D is unclear. Germline-derived CDR1 and CDR2 are SGHAT and FQNNGV. Trimming pared 5 bases from V and 8 bases from J, leaving 19 bases between. The CDR3 is 15 amino acids.